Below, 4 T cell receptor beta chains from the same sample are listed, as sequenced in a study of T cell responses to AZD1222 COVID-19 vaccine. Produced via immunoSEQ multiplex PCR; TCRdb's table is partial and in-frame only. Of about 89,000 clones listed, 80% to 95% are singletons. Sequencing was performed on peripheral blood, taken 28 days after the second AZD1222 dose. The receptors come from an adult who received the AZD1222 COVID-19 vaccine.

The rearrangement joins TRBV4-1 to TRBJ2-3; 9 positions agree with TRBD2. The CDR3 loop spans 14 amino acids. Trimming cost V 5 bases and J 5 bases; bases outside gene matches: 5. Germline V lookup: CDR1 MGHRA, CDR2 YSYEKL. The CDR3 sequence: CASSYRLAEDTQYF. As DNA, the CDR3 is TGCGCCAGCAGCTACAGACTAGCGGAAGATACGCAGTATTTT.

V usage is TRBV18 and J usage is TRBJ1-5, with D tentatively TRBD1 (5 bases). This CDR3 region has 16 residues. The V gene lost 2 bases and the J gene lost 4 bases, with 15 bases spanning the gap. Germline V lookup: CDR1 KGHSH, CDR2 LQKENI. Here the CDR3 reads CASSPNRGPGNQPQHF. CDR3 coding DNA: TGTGCCAGCTCACCAAATCGGGGCCCAGGGAATCAGCCCCAGCATTTT.

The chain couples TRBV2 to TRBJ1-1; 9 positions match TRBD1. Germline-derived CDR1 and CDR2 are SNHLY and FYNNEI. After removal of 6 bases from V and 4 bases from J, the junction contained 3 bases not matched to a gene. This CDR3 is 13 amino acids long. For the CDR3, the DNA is TGTGCCAGCAGGGAGACAGGGGGCACTGAAGCTTTCTTT. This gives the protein CASRETGGTEAFF.

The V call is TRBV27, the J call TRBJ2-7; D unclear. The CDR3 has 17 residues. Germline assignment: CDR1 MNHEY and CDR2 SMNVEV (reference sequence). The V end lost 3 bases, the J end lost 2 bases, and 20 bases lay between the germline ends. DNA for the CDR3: TGTGCCAGCAGTTTCCGCCCATCGACGGCGGCTACCTACGAGCAGTACTTC. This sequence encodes CASSFRPSTAATYEQYF.